The present TCR beta chain was sequenced within a study of T-cell reconstitution after alpha-beta-depleted transplantation in children. There are a few counts of this clonotype. For TCRbeta, the library was prepared with unique molecular identifiers. Via MiXCR, TCRdb re-called the PCR reads, giving one row per CDR3 protein. The table includes over 200,000 distinct CDR3 sequences, approximately 9% detected once. The origin of this receptor is a human donor who donated a stem cell graft to a child with acute lymphoblastic leukemia. Sequencing was performed on PBMCs from the stem cell graft donor, taken from the stem cell graft.

CDR3 protein: CSVEVGTGNGYTF. CDR3 nucleotide sequence: TGCAGCGTTGAAGTCGGGACAGGCAATGGCTACACCTTC. The rearrangement joins TRBV29-1 to TRBJ1-2; TRBD1 matches 8 bases. The length of the CDR3 is 13 residues. Germline values: CDR1 SQVTM, CDR2 ANQGSEA. After removal of 1 base from V and 6 bases from J, the junction contained 4 bases not matched to a gene.